This TCR beta chain was sequenced for a study of human T cells and chemical hapten exposure. About the study: Small discrepancies in pooled library volume mainly accounted for the varying TCR yields per sample. Whole-study findings and limits: Expanded TCRs made up significantly more big CDR3 similarity clusters than controls did.

There are many counts of this clonotype. Its antigen is unknown. Looked up from germline, CDR1 is SGHTA and CDR2 is FQGTGA. The CDR3 loop spans 15 amino acids. With 0 bases removed from V and 4 bases from J, the gap between germline ends came to 9 bases. Original methodology: Per-sample TCR counts ranged from roughly 20,000 to 700,000, median around 100,000. TCRdb re-called the RACE reads through MiXCR, storing one row per CDR3 protein. What appears here as the V and J calls and clone size reflects TCRdb's work, not the paper's. The table has 100,000 or so distinct CDR3 sequences, roughly a tenth seen once. Time point described: patch test 1, 2 weeks after DPC sensitization. Treatment meaning: therapeutic diphenylcyclopropenone sensitization with weekly scalp DPC. Non-pregnant alopecia patients aged 18 to 70, suitable for DPC therapy.

This chain connects TRBV7-3 to TRBJ1-4; a weak D match, TRBD1 (5 bases). The sample consisted of whole blood, taken in connection with sensitization to the hapten diphenylcyclopropenone (DPC). This sequence was found in a middle-aged man with alopecia areata. Some clones in this sample may be carry-over from other donors' samples. Written as DNA, the CDR3 is TGTGCCAGCAGCTTAACGGGACGGATTAATGAAAAACTGTTTTTT. Encoded protein: CASSLTGRINEKLFF.